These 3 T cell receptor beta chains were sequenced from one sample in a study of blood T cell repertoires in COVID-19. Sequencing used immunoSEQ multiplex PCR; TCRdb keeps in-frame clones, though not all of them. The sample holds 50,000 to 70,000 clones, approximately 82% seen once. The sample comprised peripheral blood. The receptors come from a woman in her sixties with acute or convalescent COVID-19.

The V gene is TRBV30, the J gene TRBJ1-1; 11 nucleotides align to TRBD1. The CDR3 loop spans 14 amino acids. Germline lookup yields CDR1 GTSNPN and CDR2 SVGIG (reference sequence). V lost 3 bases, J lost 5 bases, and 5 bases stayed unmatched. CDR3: CAWRDRGLGTEAFF. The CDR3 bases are TGTGCCTGGAGGGACAGGGGGCTGGGAACTGAAGCTTTCTTT.

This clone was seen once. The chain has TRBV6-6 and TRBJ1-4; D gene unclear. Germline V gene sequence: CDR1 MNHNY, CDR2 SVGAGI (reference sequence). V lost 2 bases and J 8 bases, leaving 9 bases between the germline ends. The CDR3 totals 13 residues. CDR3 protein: CASSYRGREKLFF. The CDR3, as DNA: TGTGCCAGCAGTTACCGAGGGAGGGAAAAACTGTTTTTT.

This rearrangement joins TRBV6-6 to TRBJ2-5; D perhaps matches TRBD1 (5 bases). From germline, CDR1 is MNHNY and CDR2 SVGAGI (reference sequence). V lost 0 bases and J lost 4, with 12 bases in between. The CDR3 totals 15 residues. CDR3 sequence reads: CASSYSKGVGETQYF. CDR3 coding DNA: TGTGCCAGCAGTTACTCGAAAGGGGTTGGAGAGACCCAGTACTTC.